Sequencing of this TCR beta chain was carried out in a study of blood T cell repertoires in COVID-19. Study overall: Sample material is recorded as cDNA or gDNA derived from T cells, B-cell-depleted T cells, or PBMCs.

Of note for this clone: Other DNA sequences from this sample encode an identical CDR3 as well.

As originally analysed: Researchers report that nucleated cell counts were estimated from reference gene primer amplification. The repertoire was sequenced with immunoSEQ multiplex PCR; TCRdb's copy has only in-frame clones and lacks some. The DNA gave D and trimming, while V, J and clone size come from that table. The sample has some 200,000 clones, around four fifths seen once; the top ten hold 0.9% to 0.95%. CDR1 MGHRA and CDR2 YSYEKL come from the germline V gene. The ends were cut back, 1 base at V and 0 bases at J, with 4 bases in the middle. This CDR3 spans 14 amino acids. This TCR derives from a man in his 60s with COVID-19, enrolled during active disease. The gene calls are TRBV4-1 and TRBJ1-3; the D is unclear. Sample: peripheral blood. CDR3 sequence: CASSQAGSGNTIYF. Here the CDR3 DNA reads TGCGCCAGCAGCCAAGCGGGCTCTGGAAACACCATATATTTT.